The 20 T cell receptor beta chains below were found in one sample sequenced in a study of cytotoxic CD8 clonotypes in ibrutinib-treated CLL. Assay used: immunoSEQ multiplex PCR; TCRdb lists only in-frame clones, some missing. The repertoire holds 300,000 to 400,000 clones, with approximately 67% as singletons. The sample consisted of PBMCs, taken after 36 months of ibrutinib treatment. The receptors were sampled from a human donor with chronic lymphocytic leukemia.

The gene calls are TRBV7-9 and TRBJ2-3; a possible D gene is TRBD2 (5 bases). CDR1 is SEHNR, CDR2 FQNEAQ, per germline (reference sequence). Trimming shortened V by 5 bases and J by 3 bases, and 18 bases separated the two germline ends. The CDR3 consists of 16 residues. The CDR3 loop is CASSHHSGVKTDTQYF. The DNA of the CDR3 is TGTGCCAGCAGCCATCACAGCGGAGTGAAAACAGATACGCAGTATTTT.

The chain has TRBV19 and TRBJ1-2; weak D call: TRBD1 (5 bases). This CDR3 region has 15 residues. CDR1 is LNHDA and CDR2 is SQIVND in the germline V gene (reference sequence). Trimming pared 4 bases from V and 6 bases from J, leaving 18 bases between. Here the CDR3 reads CASSTPLGGVDGYTF. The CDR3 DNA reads TGTGCCAGTAGTACCCCCTTGGGGGGGGTAGATGGCTACACCTTC.

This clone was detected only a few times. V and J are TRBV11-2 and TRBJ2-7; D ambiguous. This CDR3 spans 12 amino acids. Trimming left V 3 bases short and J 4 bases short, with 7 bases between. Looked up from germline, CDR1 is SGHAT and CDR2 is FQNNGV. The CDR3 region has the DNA TGTGCCAGCAGCTTGAACGCATACGAGCAGTACTTC. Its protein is CASSLNAYEQYF. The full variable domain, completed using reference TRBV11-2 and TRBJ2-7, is EAGVAQSPRYKIIEKRQSVAFWCNPISGHATLYWYQQILGQGPKLLIQFQNNGVVDDSQLPKDRFSAERLKGVDSTLKIQPAKLEDSAVYLCASSLNAYEQYFGPGTRLTVT.

CDR3 nucleotide sequence: TGTGCCAGCAGCTTTAGGAAGGGCGTGACAGATACGCAGTATTTT. This translates into CASSFRKGVTDTQYF. The chain links TRBV7-9 to TRBJ2-3; the D is unclear. V lost 3 bases, J lost 3 bases, and 13 bases lay in between. CDR1 and CDR2 from the germline V gene are SEHNR and FQNEAQ (reference sequence). The CDR3 is made up of 15 amino acids.

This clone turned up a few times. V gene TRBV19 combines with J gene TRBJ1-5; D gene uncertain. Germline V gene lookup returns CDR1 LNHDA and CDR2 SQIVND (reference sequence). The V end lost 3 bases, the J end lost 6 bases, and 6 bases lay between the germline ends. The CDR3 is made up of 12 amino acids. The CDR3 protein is CASSIRAQPQHF. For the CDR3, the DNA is TGTGCCAGTAGTATTAGGGCTCAGCCCCAGCATTTT.

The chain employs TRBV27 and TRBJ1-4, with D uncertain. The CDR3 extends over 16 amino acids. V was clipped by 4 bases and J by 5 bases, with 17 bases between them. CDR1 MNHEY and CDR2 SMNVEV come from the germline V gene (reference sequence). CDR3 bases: TGTGCCAGCAGTTCGCTACACCACGAAGGGAATGAAAAACTGTTTTTT. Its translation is CASSSLHHEGNEKLFF.

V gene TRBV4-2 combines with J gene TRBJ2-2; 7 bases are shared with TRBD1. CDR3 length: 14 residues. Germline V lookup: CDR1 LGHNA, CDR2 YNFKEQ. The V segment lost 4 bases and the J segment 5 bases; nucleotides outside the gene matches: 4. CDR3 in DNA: TGTGCCAGCAGCCCAACAGGGGAGACCGGGGAGCTGTTTTTT. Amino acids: CASSPTGETGELFF.

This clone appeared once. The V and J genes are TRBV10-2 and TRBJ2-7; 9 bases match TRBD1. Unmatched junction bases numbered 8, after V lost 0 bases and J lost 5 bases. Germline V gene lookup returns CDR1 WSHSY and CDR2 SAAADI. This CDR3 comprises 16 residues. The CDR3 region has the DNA TGCGCCAGCAGTGAGTCCGCAATAGACAGGGGGGACGAGCAGTACTTC. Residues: CASSESAIDRGDEQYF.

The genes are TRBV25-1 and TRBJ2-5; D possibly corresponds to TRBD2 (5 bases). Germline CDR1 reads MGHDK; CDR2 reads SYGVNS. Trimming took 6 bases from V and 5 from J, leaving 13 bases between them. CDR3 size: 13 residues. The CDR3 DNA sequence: TGTGCCAGCAGATCGATAGAGCGGGAGACCCAGTACTTC. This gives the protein CASRSIERETQYF.

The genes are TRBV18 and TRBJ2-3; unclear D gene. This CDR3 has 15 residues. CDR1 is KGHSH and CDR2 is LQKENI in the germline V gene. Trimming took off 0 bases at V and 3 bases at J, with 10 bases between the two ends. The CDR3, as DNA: TGTGCCAGCTCACCACCGAACAGAAGAACAGATACGCAGTATTTT. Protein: CASSPPNRRTDTQYF.

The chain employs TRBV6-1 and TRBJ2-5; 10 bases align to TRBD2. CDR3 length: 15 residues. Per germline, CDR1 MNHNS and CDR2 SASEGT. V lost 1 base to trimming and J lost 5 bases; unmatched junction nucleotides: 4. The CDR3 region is CASSEVPGLAETQYF. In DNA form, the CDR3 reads TGTGCCAGCAGTGAAGTCCCGGGACTAGCGGAGACCCAGTACTTC.

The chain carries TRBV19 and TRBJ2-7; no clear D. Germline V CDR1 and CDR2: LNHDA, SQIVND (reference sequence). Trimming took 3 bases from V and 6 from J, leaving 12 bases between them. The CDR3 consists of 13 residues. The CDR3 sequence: CASSMYSRGEQYF. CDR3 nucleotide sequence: TGTGCCAGTAGTATGTATAGCCGAGGCGAGCAGTACTTC. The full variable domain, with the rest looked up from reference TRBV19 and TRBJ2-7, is DGGITQSPKYLFRKEGQNVTLSCEQNLNHDAMYWYRQDPGQGLRLIYYSQIVNDFQKGDIAEGYSVSREKKESFPLTVTSAQKNPTAFYLCASSMYSRGEQYFGPGTRLTVT.

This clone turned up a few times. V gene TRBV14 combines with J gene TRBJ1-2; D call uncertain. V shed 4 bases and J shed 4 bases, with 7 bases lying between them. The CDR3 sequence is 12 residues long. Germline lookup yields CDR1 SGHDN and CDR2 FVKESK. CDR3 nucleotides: TGTGCCAGCAGCCTCAGTCCCTATGGCTACACCTTC. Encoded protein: CASSLSPYGYTF.

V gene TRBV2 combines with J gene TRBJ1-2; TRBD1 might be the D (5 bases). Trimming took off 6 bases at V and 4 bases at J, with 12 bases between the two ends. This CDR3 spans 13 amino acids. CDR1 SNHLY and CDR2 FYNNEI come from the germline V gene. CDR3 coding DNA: TGTGCCAGCAGGGGAAGGGGAGGCTATGGCTACACCTTC. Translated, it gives CASRGRGGYGYTF.

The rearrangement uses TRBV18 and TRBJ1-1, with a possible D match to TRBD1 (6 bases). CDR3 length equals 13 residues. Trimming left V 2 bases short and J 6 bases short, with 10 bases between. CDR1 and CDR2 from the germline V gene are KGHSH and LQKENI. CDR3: CASSPVAGAEAFF. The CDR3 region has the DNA TGTGCCAGCTCACCAGTCGCAGGGGCTGAAGCTTTCTTT.

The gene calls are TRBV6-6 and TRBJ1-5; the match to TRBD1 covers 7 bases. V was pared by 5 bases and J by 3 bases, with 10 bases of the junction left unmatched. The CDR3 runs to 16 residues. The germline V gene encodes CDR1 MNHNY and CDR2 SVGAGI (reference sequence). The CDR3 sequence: CASSTTGQQFNQPQHF. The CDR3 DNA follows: TGTGCCAGCAGTACTACGGGACAGCAATTCAATCAGCCCCAGCATTTT.

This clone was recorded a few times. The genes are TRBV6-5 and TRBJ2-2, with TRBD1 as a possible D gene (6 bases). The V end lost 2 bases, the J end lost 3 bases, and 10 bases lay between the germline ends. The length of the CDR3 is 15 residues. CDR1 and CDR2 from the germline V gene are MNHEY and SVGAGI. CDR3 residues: CASSYEQGHTGELFF. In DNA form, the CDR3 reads TGTGCCAGCAGTTACGAACAGGGCCACACCGGGGAGCTGTTTTTT.

The CDR3 coding sequence is TGTGCCAGCAGCTTACAGGGGGCGACGACTAATGAAAAACTGTTTTTT. Residues: CASSLQGATTNEKLFF. The gene calls are TRBV5-6 and TRBJ1-4, with TRBD1 matching 9 bases. This CDR3 region has 16 residues. With V trimmed by 2 bases and J by 2 bases, 4 bases remained unmatched. Per the germline V gene, CDR1 is SGHDT and CDR2 is YYEEEE.

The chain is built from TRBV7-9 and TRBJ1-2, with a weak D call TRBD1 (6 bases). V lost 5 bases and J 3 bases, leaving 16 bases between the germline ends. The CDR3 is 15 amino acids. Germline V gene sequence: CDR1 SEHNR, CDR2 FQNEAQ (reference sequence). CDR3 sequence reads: CASSPWTADDYGYTF. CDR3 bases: TGTGCCAGCAGCCCCTGGACAGCGGACGACTATGGCTACACCTTC.

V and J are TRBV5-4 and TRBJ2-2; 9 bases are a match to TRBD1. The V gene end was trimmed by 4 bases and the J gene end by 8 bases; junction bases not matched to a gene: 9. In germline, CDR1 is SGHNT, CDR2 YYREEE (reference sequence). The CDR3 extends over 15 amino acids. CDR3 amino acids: CASSPRTGDTGELFF. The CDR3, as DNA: TGTGCCAGCAGCCCGAGGACAGGGGATACGGGGGAGCTGTTTTTT.